The entry below gives a single T cell receptor beta chain sequence along with its context. This sample stems from a study of neoadjuvant anti-PD-1 for oral cavity cancer. The V end was cut by 1 base, the J end by 2 bases, with 24 bases between. This CDR3 contains 19 residues. Germline V gives CDR1 LNHNV, CDR2 YYDKDF (reference sequence). Clones were read by immunoSEQ multiplex PCR, and TCRdb kept only the in-frame ones, dropping some. The table shows fewer than 70,000 clones, with roughly 84% occurring only once. Source: PBMCs, taken before nivolumab (anti-PD-1) treatment. This rearrangement joins TRBV15 to TRBJ2-7; no definite D call. The sequence came from a person aged 35-79 years with oral cavity squamous cell carcinoma. DNA of the CDR3: TGTGCCACCAGCAGAGGAGGTCGAAACGTACGACCTGATACCTACGAGCAGTACTTC. Its translation is CATSRGGRNVRPDTYEQYF.